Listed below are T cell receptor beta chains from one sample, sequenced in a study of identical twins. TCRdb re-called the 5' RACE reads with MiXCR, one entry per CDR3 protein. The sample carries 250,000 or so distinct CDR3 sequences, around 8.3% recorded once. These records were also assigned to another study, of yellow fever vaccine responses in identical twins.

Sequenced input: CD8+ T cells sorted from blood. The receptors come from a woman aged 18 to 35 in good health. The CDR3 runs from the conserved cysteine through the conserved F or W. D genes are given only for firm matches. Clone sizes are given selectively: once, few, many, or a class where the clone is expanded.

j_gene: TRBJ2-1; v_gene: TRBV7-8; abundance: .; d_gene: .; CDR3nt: TGTGCCAGCAGCTTATACGCGGTCTCCTACAATGAGCAGTTCTTC; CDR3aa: CASSLYAVSYNEQFF
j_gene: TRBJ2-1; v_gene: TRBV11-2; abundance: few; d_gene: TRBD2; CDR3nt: TGTGCCAGCAGCCAGCTAGCGGGAGACGACAATGAGCAGTTCTTC; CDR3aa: CASSQLAGDDNEQFF
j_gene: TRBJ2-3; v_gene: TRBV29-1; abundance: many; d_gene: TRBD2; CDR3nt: TGCAGCGTTGAAGGGGGAGGGTCGGGTACGCAGTATTTT; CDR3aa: CSVEGGGSGTQYF
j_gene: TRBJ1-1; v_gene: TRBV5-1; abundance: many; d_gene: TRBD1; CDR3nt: TGCGCCAGCCGCAAAAAACCTGGGACAGGGCCTGAAGCTTTCTTT; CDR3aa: CASRKKPGTGPEAFF
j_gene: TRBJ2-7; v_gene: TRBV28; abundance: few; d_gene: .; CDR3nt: TGTGCCAGCAGCTTGGGGAGCCTCTACGAGCAGTACTTC; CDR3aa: CASSLGSLYEQYF
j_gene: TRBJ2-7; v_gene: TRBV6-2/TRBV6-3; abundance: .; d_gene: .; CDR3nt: TGTGCCAGCAGTCTCCTCCGGGACACCCATTACGAGCAGTACTTC; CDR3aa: CASSLLRDTHYEQYF
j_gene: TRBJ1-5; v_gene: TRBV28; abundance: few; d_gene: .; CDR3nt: TGTGCCAGCAGTCGCAGACCTAATCAGCCCCAGCATTTT; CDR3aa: CASSRRPNQPQHF
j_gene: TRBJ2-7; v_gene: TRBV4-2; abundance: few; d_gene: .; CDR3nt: TGTGCCAGCAGCCAGGGACAAGCTAGCGAGCAGTACTTC; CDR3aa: CASSQGQASEQYF
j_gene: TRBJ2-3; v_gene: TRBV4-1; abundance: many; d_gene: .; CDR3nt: TGCGCCAGCAGCCAAGAGGGGAGGACAGATACGCAGTATTTT; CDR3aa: CASSQEGRTDTQYF
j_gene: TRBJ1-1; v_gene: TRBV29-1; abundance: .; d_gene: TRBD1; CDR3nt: TGCAGCGTTGAAACGGAAAGGACAGGGGATCCTGAAGCTTTCTTT; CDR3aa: CSVETERTGDPEAFF
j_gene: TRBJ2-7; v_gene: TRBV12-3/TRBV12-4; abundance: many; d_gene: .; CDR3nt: TGTGCCAGCAGTTCCCCGGGACAACCCTACGAGCAGTACTTC; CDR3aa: CASSSPGQPYEQYF
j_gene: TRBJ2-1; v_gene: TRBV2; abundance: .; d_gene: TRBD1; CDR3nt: TGTGCCAGCAGAGTAACAGGGGACAGTGTGTTCTTC; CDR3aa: CASRVTGDSVFF
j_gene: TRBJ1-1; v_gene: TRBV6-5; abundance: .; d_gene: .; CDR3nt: TGTGCCAGCAGTTATTATCGGGAGAACACTGAAGCTTTCTTT; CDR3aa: CASSYYRENTEAFF
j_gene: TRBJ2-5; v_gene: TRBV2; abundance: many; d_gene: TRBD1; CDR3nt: TGTGCCAGCATTACAGGACAGGGGTTGGAGACCCAGTACTTC; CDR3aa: CASITGQGLETQYF
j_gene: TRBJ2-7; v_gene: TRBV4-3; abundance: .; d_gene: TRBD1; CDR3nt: TGCGCCAGCAGCCTGGGACAGGGTTATAGCGAGCAGTACTTC; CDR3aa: CASSLGQGYSEQYF
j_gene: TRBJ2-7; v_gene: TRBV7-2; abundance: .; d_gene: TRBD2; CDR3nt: TGTGCCAGCAGCAAGCGGGGGGGCTTCTACGAGCAGTACTTC; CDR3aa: CASSKRGGFYEQYF
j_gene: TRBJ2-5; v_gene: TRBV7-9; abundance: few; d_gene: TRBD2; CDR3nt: TGTGCCAGCAGCCCCCCCATCGGGGGGAGGTTAGGAGAGACCCAGTACTTC; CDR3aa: CASSPPIGGRLGETQYF
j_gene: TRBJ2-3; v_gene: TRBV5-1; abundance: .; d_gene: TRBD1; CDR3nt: TGCGCCAGCAGCTTGGCTGGCCTGACAGGGGATACGCAGTATTTT; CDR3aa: CASSLAGLTGDTQYF
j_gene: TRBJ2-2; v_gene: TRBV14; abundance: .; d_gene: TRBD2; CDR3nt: TGTGCCAGCAGCCAAAGTCATAGACTAGCGGGAGGGCCGAAGTCCATCGGGGAGCTGTTTTTT; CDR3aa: CASSQSHRLAGGPKSIGELFF
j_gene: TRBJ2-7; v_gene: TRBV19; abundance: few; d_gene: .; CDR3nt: TGTGCCAGTAGTATCTCAGACTCCTACGAGCAGTACTTC; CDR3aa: CASSISDSYEQYF